Below, one TCR beta chain is given with its context. As for treatment: oral pan-JAK inhibitor, 5-10 mg twice daily. The data derive from a study of CD8+ T cells in alopecia areata. Germline V lookup: CDR1 SEHNR, CDR2 FQNEAQ (reference sequence). V trimming: 5 bases; J trimming: 4 bases; junction bases outside the gene matches: 13. The CDR3 is made up of 16 amino acids. Sequencing relied on a cDNA template that was reverse transcribed from extracted RNA. The method was immunoSEQ multiplex PCR; TCRdb's version includes in-frame clones alone and lacks a portion of them. The table has fewer than 200,000 clones, 50% to 75% seen once; the top ten hold 16%.

This TCR was recovered from a human donor with alopecia areata. The sample consisted of CD4+ T cells sorted from blood, taken at approximately week 55, from a patient treated with tofacitinib. The rearrangement uses TRBV7-9 and TRBJ2-5, with 7 bases identical to TRBD1. CDR3 sequence (DNA): TGTGCCAGCAGCCCCCAGACAGGGCGTCGGGTAGAGACCCAGTACTTC. Translated: CASSPQTGRRVETQYF.